The entry that follows covers one TCR beta chain sequence. No antigen is known for it. Terminally differentiated effector memory CD45RA+ cells were excluded from the naive CD8 cells, which were CD45RO-negative and positively selected for CCR7. This specimen belongs to a study of shared clonotypes between healthy human individuals. The wider study: Samples came from two female and a few male donors aged 18 to 49.

Germline-derived CDR1 and CDR2 are WSHSY and SAAADI. This CDR3 region has 14 residues. The V end was cut by 4 bases, the J end by 7 bases, with 17 bases between. Sequencing was performed with immunoSEQ multiplex PCR; in TCRdb, only in-frame clones are kept and a portion is missing. The repertoire holds about 2 million clones, with approximately 95% as singletons. Study results and caveats: The study sampled only blood, and tissue repertoires likely differ.

Sequencing was performed on naive CD8+ T cells sorted from blood. The sequence was collected from a man between 18 and 29 years old in good health. The chain couples TRBV10-2 to TRBJ2-7; either TRBD1 or TRBD2 may fit D (5 bases each). CDR3 sequence: CASSAGQGVSEQYF. As DNA, the CDR3 is TGCGCCAGCAGTGCCGGGCAGGGAGTATCAGAGCAGTACTTC.